This section outlines one TCR beta chain sequence together with its context. Some clones are missing from TCRdb's copy, which holds only in-frame ones; the method was immunoSEQ multiplex PCR. The sample holds around 100,000 clones, about 91% seen once. This specimen belongs to a study of OX40 agonist ivuxolimab in advanced cancers. CDR1 is LNHDA and CDR2 is SQIVND in the germline V gene (reference sequence). Trimming removed 1 base at V and 10 bases at J, with 17 bases between. The CDR3 consists of 15 residues. The TCR comes from an adult with an advanced solid tumor such as melanoma, head and neck, liver or kidney cancer. The chain couples TRBV19 to TRBJ2-1; the D gene is possibly TRBD2 (5 bases). The sequencing used CD4+ or CD8+ T cells sorted from blood, collected in a trial of the OX40 agonist ivuxolimab. The CDR3 region has the DNA TGTGCCAGTAGTATAGGCGGACTGGAAGGTTTCGAGCAGTTCTTC. This gives the protein CASSIGGLEGFEQFF. The whole variable domain, filled in from reference TRBV19 and TRBJ2-1, reads DGGITQSPKYLFRKEGQNVTLSCEQNLNHDAMYWYRQDPGQGLRLIYYSQIVNDFQKGDIAEGYSVSREKKESFPLTVTSAQKNPTAFYLCASSIGGLEGFEQFFGPGTRLTVL.